The 21 T cell receptor beta chains given below trace back to one sample, sequenced in a study of cytomegalovirus exposure and HLA in healthy donors (dated 2017 in TCRdb). The library was built by means of the immunoSEQ multiplex PCR assay. A mixture of 60 forward primers for TCR Vbeta segments and 13 reverse primers for TCR Jbeta segments was used in the multiplex PCR. Here the immuneACCESS table is served through TCRdb, limited to in-frame sequences with V and J called. Missing clones are a known gap in these copies; in checked studies unresolved V genes cover under half, and the rest lacks a known reason. This sample comprises 95,000 to 150,000 clones, roughly 76% of them detected only once. The ten largest clones represent more than 2.5% of the sample. The sequenced material came from PBMCs. These receptors all stem from a woman aged 50 to 60 in good health and CMV-seronegative.

The chain uses TRBV28 and TRBJ1-1; possible D gene TRBD1, 6 bases. CDR1 is MDHEN, CDR2 SYDVKM, per germline. The V end lost 4 bases, the J end lost 5 bases, and 14 bases lay between the germline ends. This CDR3 has 14 residues. CDR3 bases: TGTGCCAGCAGTTCACCCCTTAGGGGGACTGAAGCTTTCTTT. This encodes CASSSPLRGTEAFF.

The chain joins TRBV18 to TRBJ2-1; no clear D gene. This CDR3 has 13 amino acids. The germline V and J ends were trimmed by 1 base and 4 bases, with 5 bases remaining between them. Germline V CDR1 and CDR2: KGHSH, LQKENI. This CDR3 reads CASSPLRYNEQFF. The CDR3, as DNA: TGTGCCAGCTCACCACTCAGGTACAATGAGCAGTTCTTC. Complete variable domain (other parts from reference TRBV18 and TRBJ2-1): NAGVMQNPRHLVRRRGQEARLRCSPMKGHSHVYWYRQLPEEGLKFMVYLQKENIIDESGMPKERFSAEFPKEGPSILRIQQVVRGDSAAYFCASSPLRYNEQFFGPGTRLTVL.

V and J are TRBV18 and TRBJ2-1; tentatively, D is TRBD2 (6 bases). This CDR3 region has 16 residues. CDR1 and CDR2 from the germline V gene are KGHSH and LQKENI. Trimming removed 4 bases from V and 4 bases from J, with 17 bases in between. The CDR3 sequence is CASSLSRDSNYNEQFF. CDR3 sequence (DNA): TGTGCCAGCTCACTAAGCCGGGACTCTAATTACAATGAGCAGTTCTTC.

The chain joins TRBV11-2 to TRBJ1-2, with TRBD1 matching over 11 bases. V was clipped by 3 bases and J by 5 bases; unmatched bases: 5. The CDR3 sequence is 15 residues long. Germline V CDR1 and CDR2: SGHAT, FQNNGV. The chain's CDR3 is CASSFGGQGDYGYTF. The CDR3 region has the DNA TGTGCCAGCAGCTTCGGGGGACAGGGGGATTATGGCTACACCTTC.

To note about this clone: This sequence may be a read error, since a much larger clone differs from it by one base. J is TRBJ1-2 and V is TRBV7-9; D not resolved. Germline CDR1 reads SEHNR; CDR2 reads FQNEAQ (reference sequence). CDR3 length: 10 amino acids. Trimming removed 5 bases at V and 5 bases at J, with 3 bases between. CDR3: CASSQYGYTF. The CDR3 nucleotides read TGTGCCAGCAGCCAGTATGGCTACACCTTC.

This clone was seen only a few times. V and J are TRBV27 and TRBJ2-1; 8 nucleotides line up with TRBD2. J was trimmed by 2 bases and V by 5 bases; bases with no gene match: 2. Germline V lookup: CDR1 MNHEY, CDR2 SMNVEV (reference sequence). The CDR3 extends over 14 amino acids. Here the CDR3 reads CASSLAGPYNEQFF. In DNA, the CDR3 is TGTGCCAGCAGTCTAGCGGGCCCCTACAATGAGCAGTTCTTC.

This chain joins TRBV10-3 and TRBJ2-3, with TRBD2 identical over 9 bases. This CDR3 spans 14 amino acids. Germline lookup yields CDR1 ENHRY and CDR2 SYGVKD. V was pared by 6 bases and J by 5 bases, with 6 bases of the junction left unmatched. CDR3 amino acids: CAISVAGARDTQYF. The CDR3 bases are TGTGCCATCAGCGTAGCGGGAGCAAGAGATACGCAGTATTTT.

This sequence joins TRBV5-4 and TRBJ2-5; 12 bases are a match to TRBD2. Germline V gene lookup returns CDR1 SGHNT and CDR2 YYREEE (reference sequence). This CDR3 has 16 residues. With V trimmed by 4 bases and J by 5 bases, 9 bases remained unmatched. CDR3 bases: TGTGCCAGCAGCCCGCCCCTAGCGGGAGGGTGGGAGACCCAGTACTTC. This gives the protein CASSPPLAGGWETQYF.

This chain links TRBV15 with TRBJ2-5; D might be TRBD2 (5 bases). The ends were cut back, 6 bases at V and 1 base at J, with 6 bases in the middle. The CDR3 sequence is 12 residues long. Per the germline V gene, CDR1 is LNHNV and CDR2 is YYDKDF (reference sequence). DNA of the CDR3: TGTGCCACCAGGCGGGCCCAAGAGACCCAGTACTTC. Translated, it gives CATRRAQETQYF.

This clone is large within its sample. The chain employs TRBV6-5 and TRBJ2-7; possibly TRBD2 for D (6 bases). The CDR3 has 13 residues. Germline CDR1 is MNHEY and CDR2 is SVGAGI. The germline V and J ends were trimmed by 3 bases and 7 bases, with 13 bases remaining between them. CDR3 in DNA: TGTGCCAGCAGTTATGCGGGACCTCTAGAGCAGTACTTC. The encoded protein is CASSYAGPLEQYF.

V gene TRBV19 combines with J gene TRBJ2-5; 7 bases match TRBD1. The V segment lost 4 bases and the J segment 5 bases; nucleotides outside the gene matches: 10. The germline gives CDR1 LNHDA, CDR2 SQIVND (reference sequence). The CDR3 loop spans 15 amino acids. The CDR3 spells CASSKVGGGLETQYF. For the CDR3, the DNA is TGTGCCAGTAGTAAAGTAGGGGGCGGGTTGGAGACCCAGTACTTC.

This sequence joins TRBV7-2 and TRBJ2-7; D is undetermined. This CDR3 spans 15 amino acids. The V end lost 3 bases, the J end lost 0 bases, and 12 bases lay between the germline ends. Germline lookup yields CDR1 SGHTA and CDR2 FQGNSA. The CDR3 DNA reads TGTGCCAGCAGCTTGTCTTTTCACAGCTCCTACGAGCAGTACTTC. Translating gives CASSLSFHSSYEQYF.

This clone was detected a few times. The chain recombines TRBV4-3 with TRBJ2-2; TRBD1 is a possible D gene (6 bases). This CDR3 contains 14 residues. Per the germline V gene, CDR1 is LGHNA and CDR2 is YSLEER. V was cut by 4 bases and J by 3 bases, with 9 bases left in between. CDR3 in DNA: TGCGCCAGCAGCCTACAGGGATACACCGGGGAGCTGTTTTTT. As protein: CASSLQGYTGELFF.

The chain is built from TRBV28 and TRBJ1-1, with D possibly TRBD1 on 5 matching bases. Germline V gives CDR1 MDHEN, CDR2 SYDVKM. Trimming removed 1 base at V and 2 bases at J, with 8 bases between. The CDR3 is 14 amino acids. DNA of the CDR3: TGTGCCAGCAGTTTATCGACAGTTAACACTGAAGCTTTCTTT. Its translation: CASSLSTVNTEAFF.

J is TRBJ2-2 and V is TRBV27; 12 bases map to TRBD1. Unmatched junction bases numbered 2, after V lost 3 bases and J lost 0 bases. In germline, CDR1 is MNHEY, CDR2 SMNVEV (reference sequence). The CDR3 contains 17 residues. The CDR3 coding sequence is TGTGCCAGCAGTTTGGGACAGGGGGCCGCGAACACCGGGGAGCTGTTTTTT. It specifies CASSLGQGAANTGELFF.

V is TRBV19 and J is TRBJ2-7, with 7 positions matching TRBD2. This CDR3 comprises 15 residues. Losses at the gene ends were 4 bases for V and 1 base for J; bases not matched to a gene: 7. The germline CDR1 and CDR2 sequences are LNHDA and SQIVND (reference sequence). CDR3 in DNA: TGTGCCAGTAGTAGAGCTAGCGGCGAATCCTACGAGCAGTACTTC. Amino acid sequence: CASSRASGESYEQYF. The full variable domain, rest sourced from reference TRBV19 and TRBJ2-7, is DGGITQSPKYLFRKEGQNVTLSCEQNLNHDAMYWYRQDPGQGLRLIYYSQIVNDFQKGDIAEGYSVSREKKESFPLTVTSAQKNPTAFYLCASSRASGESYEQYFGPGTRLTVT.

The V call is TRBV10-3, the J call TRBJ1-3, with TRBD1 matching over 8 bases. V gave up 0 bases and J gave up 3 bases; unmatched junction bases: 10. The germline CDR1 and CDR2 sequences are ENHRY and SYGVKD. CDR3 length equals 18 residues. CDR3 DNA: TGTGCCATCAGTGAGTCGGGGGGCGGACAGGGAAGTGGAAACACCATATATTTT. It specifies CAISESGGGQGSGNTIYF.

CDR3 sequence: CASSLGASGRVSTGELFF. The CDR3, as DNA: TGCGCCAGCAGCTTGGGAGCTAGCGGGAGGGTGAGCACCGGGGAGCTGTTTTTT. The V gene is TRBV5-1, the J gene TRBJ2-2; 12 bases are shared with TRBD2. The germline gives CDR1 SGHRS, CDR2 YFSETQ. The CDR3 loop spans 18 amino acids. V shed 0 bases and J 4 bases; nucleotides not matched to a gene: 7.

The V and J genes are TRBV7-2 and TRBJ2-3; TRBD1 might be the D (5 bases). CDR1 SGHTA and CDR2 FQGNSA come from the germline V gene. The CDR3 totals 14 residues. Trimming removed 5 bases at V and 8 bases at J, with 17 bases between. CDR3 sequence (DNA): TGTGCCAGCAGCCTTACAGGACCTTCGGGTACGCAGTATTTT. Encoded protein: CASSLTGPSGTQYF.

This clone came up once. The chain links TRBV5-1 to TRBJ1-1, with TRBD1 as a possible D gene (5 bases). Trimming removed 4 bases at V and 1 base at J, with 11 bases between. Germline V lookup: CDR1 SGHRS, CDR2 YFSETQ. This CDR3 spans 14 amino acids. CDR3 sequence reads: CASSVVGGNTEAFF. The CDR3 bases are TGCGCCAGCAGCGTCGTGGGGGGGAACACTGAAGCTTTCTTT.

V and J are TRBV25-1 and TRBJ2-3, with a possible D match to TRBD2 (5 bases). The CDR3 covers 14 residues. V shed 4 bases and J shed 3 bases, with 11 bases lying between them. Germline V CDR1 and CDR2: MGHDK, SYGVNS. CDR3 in DNA: TGTGCCAGCAGTGTTGCGGGTTCTACAGATACGCAGTATTTT. This codes for CASSVAGSTDTQYF. Drawing the rest from reference TRBV25-1 and TRBJ2-3, the complete variable domain is EADIYQTPRYLVIGTGKKITLECSQTMGHDKMYWYQQDPGMELHLIHYSYGVNSTEKGDLSSESTVSRIRTEHFPLTLESARPSHTSQYLCASSVAGSTDTQYFGPGTRLTVL.